This TCR beta chain emerged from a study of CD4+ T cells in melanoma. Study-wide results and caveats: In melanoma, neoantigen-specific CD4+ T cells reportedly differed in differentiation state. A reported correlation linked neoantigen-specific CD4+ T cells to CD8+, macrophage and B cell function.

As regards this clone: Its antigen is unknown.

Only in-frame clones appear in the TCRdb table, and some are missing; sequencing was by immunoSEQ multiplex PCR. The sample yields about 120,000 clones, approximately 90% seen once. In germline, CDR1 is SGHRS, CDR2 YFSETQ. The V and J ends lost 2 bases and 0 bases respectively, with 8 bases between them. The CDR3 is 14 residues long. This chain links TRBV5-1 with TRBJ1-1; D is possibly TRBD1 (5 bases). The sample taken for sequencing was peripheral blood. The sequence derives from a human donor with melanoma. The CDR3 DNA follows: TGCGCCAGCAGCTTTGGGGCCATGAACACTGAAGCTTTCTTT. Its translation: CASSFGAMNTEAFF.